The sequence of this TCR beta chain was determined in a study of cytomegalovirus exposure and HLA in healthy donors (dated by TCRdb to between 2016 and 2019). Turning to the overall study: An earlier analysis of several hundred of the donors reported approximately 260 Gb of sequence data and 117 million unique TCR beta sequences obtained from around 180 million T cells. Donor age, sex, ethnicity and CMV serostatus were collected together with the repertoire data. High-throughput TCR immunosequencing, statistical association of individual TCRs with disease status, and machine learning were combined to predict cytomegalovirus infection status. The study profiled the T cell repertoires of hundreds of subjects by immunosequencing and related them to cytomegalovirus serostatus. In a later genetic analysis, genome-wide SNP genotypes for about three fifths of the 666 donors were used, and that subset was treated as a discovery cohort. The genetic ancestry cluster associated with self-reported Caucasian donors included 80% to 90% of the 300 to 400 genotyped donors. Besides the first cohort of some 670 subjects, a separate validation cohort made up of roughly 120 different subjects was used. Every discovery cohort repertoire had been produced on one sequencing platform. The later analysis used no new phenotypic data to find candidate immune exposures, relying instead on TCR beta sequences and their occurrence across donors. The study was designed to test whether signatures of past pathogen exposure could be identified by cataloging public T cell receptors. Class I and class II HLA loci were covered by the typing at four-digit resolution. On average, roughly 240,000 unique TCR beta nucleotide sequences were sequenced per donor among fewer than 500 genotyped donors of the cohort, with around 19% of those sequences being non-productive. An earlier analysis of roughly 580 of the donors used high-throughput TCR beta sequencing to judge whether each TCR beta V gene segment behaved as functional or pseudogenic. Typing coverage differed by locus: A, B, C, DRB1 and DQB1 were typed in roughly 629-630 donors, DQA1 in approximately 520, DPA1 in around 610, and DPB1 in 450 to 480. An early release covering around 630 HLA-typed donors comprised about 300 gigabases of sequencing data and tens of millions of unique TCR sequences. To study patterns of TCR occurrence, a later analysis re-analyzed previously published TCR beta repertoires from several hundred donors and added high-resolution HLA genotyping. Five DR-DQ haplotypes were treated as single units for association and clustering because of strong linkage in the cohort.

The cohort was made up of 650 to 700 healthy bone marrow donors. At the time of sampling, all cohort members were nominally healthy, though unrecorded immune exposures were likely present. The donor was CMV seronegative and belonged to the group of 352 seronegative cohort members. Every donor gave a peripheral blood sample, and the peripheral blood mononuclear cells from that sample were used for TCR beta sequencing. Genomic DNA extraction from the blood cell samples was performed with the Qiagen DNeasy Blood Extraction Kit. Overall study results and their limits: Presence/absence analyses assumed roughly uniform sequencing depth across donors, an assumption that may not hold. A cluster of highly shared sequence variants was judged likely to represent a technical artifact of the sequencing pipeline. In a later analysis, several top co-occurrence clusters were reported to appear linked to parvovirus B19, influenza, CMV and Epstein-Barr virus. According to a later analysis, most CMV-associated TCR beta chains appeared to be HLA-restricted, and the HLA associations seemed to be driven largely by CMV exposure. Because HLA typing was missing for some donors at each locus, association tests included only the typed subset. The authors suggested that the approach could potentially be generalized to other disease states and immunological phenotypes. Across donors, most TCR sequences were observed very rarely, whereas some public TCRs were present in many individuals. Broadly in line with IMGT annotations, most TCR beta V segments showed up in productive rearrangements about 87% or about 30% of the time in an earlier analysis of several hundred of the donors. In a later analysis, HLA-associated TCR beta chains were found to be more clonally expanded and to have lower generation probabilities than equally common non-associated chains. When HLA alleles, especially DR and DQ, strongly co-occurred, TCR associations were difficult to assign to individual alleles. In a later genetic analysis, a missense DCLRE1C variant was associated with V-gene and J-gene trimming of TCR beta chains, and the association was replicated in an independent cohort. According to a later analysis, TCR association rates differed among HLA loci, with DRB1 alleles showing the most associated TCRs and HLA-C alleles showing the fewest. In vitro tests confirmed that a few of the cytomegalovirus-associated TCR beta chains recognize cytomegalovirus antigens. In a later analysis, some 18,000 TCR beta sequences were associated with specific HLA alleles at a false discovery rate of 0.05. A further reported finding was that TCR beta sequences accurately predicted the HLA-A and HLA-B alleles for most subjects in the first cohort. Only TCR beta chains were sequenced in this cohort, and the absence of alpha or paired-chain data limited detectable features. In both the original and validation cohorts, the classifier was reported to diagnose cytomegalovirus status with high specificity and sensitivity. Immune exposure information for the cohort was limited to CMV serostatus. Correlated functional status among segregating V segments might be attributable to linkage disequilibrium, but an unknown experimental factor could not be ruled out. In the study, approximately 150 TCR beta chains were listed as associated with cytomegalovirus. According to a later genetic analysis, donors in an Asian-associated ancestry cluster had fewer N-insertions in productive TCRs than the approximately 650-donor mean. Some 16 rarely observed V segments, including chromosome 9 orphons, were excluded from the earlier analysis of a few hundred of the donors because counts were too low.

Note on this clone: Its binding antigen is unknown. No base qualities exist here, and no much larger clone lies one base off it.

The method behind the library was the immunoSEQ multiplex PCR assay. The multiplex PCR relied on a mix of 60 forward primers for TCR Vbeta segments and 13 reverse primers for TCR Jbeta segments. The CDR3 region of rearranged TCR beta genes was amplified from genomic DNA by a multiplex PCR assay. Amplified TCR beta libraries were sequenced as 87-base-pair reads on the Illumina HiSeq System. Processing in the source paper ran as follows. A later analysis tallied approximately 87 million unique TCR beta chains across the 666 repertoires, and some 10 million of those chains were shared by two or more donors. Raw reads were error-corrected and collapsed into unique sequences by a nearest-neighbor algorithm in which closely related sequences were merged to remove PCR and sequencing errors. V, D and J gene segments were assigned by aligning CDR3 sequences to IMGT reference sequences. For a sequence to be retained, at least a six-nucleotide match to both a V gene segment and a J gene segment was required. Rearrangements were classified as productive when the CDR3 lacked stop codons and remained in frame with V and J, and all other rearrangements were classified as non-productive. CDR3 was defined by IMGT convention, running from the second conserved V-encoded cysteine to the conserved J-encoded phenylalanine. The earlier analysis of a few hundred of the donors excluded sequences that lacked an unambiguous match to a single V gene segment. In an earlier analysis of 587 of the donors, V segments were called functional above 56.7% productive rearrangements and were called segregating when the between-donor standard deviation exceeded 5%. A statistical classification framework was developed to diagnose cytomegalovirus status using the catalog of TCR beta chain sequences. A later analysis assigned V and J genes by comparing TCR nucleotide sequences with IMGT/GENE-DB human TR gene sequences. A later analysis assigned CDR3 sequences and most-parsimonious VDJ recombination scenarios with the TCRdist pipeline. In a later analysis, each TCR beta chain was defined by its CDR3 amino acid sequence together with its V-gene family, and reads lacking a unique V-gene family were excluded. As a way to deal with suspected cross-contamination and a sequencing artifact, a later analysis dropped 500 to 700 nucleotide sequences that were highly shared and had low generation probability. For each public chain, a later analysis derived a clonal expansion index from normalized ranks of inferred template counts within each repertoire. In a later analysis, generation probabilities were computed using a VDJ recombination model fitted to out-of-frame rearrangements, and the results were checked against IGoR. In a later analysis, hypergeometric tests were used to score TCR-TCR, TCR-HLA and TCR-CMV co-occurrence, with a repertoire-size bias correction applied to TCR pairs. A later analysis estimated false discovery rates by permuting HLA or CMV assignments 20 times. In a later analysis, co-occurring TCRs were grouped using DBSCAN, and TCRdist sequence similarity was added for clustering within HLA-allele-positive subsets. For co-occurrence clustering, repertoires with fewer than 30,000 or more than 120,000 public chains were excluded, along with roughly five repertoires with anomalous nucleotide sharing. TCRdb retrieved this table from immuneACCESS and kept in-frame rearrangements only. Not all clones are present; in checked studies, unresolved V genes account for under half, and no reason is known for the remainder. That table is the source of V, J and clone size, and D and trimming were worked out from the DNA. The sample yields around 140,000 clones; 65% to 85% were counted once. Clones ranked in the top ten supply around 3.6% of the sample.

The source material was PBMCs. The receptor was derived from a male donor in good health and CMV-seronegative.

The CDR3 sequence is CASSYGGRGTDTQYF. The DNA reads TGTGCCAGCAGTTACGGCGGGAGAGGCACAGATACGCAGTATTTT. The rearrangement combines TRBV6-6 with TRBJ2-3, with 7 central nucleotides matching TRBD2. Trimming removed 2 bases from V and 1 base from J; the gene matches leave 3 bases unexplained. The germline V gene (reference sequence) sets CDR1 to MNHNY and CDR2 to SVGAGI. From the cysteine through the phenylalanine, the CDR3 covers 15 amino acids. Just CDR3 DNA is preserved here, 45 bases in frame from base 1.